A selection of T cell receptor beta chains follows, all from one sample in a study of T cells in Graves' hyperthyroidism and ophthalmopathy. Via MiXCR, TCRdb re-called the multiplex PCR reads, giving one row per CDR3 protein. Seen here are about 520,000 distinct CDR3 sequences, less than 25% observed once, and the top ten hold over 9%. Sequencing was done on a sample of blood. These TCRs come from a woman aged 30 to 39 with Graves' ophthalmopathy. CDR3s include the opening cysteine and the closing phenylalanine or tryptophan. D genes are given only for firm matches. Clone sizes are given selectively: once, few, many, or a class where the clone is expanded.

V: TRBV7-9
size: many
D: TRBD1
CDR3: CASSSDRGHDQPQHF

V: TRBV6-5
size: NA
D: TRBD2
CDR3: CASSYSRLAGGTQYF

V: TRBV20-1
size: many
D: NA
CDR3: CSALAYGLLAKNIQYF

V: TRBV2
size: NA
D: NA
CDR3: CASSEASGAEAFF

V: TRBV2
size: many
D: NA
CDR3: CASSGGVLNTEAFF

V: TRBV6-5
size: many
D: NA
CDR3: CASSQEQGYEQYF

V: TRBV11-2
size: NA
D: NA
CDR3: CASSLYPRPNTGELCF

V: TRBV27
size: many
D: NA
CDR3: CASRRGGADGNTIYF

V: TRBV6-1
size: NA
D: NA
CDR3: CASRSGHPYEQYF

V: TRBV6-2/TRBV6-3
size: many
D: NA
CDR3: CASSSSYGYTF

V: TRBV12-3/TRBV12-4
size: NA
D: TRBD1
CDR3: CASSPGTGSNTEAFF

V: TRBV9
size: many
D: NA
CDR3: CASSALSSGNTIYF

V: TRBV11-2
size: many
D: NA
CDR3: CASSLDGWRGNSPLHF

V: TRBV5-1
size: NA
D: TRBD1
CDR3: CASSLPKPTGTTYEQYF

V: TRBV9
size: many
D: TRBD1
CDR3: CASSVTGFTEAFF

V: TRBV7-9
size: few
D: NA
CDR3: CASSRGEYYSPLHF

V: TRBV20-1
size: NA
D: NA
CDR3: CSARDEGPSYTF

V: TRBV20-1
size: many
D: TRBD2
CDR3: CSARRLARGETQYF

V: TRBV29-1
size: NA
D: NA
CDR3: CSVEAVNTEAFF

V: TRBV2
size: many
D: NA
CDR3: CASSEMNYGYTF

V: TRBV5-1
size: many
D: NA
CDR3: CASSLEQSGQPQHF

V: TRBV29-1
size: NA
D: NA
CDR3: CSVERRTKTYGYTF

V: TRBV29-1
size: many
D: NA
CDR3: CSVGRLADTEAFF

V: TRBV6-2/TRBV6-3
size: many
D: NA
CDR3: CASRDSNTEAFF

V: TRBV3-1
size: many
D: NA
CDR3: CASSHHLAGGLRGETQYF

V: TRBV12-3/TRBV12-4
size: few
D: NA
CDR3: CASSLSIYEQYF

V: TRBV2
size: few
D: NA
CDR3: CASRTGANTEAFF

V: TRBV6-5
size: many
D: NA
CDR3: CASSYRGYRDTEAFF

V: TRBV20-1
size: many
D: NA
CDR3: CSAREEVGYTF

V: TRBV6-2/TRBV6-3
size: NA
D: NA
CDR3: CASLDPDLQNIQYF

V: TRBV19
size: NA
D: NA
CDR3: CASSIPGAGSSYEQYF

V: TRBV28
size: many
D: NA
CDR3: CASGGVTGYTF

V: TRBV3-1
size: NA
D: NA
CDR3: CASSQRPIISNQPQHF

V: TRBV11-2
size: many
D: TRBD2
CDR3: CASSLQISTSREETQYF

V: TRBV25-1
size: many
D: TRBD1
CDR3: CASSGTGGEAFF

V: TRBV6-2/TRBV6-3
size: many
D: NA
CDR3: CASSLVADQETQYF

V: TRBV19
size: NA
D: NA
CDR3: CAGSPRGHPQETQYF

V: TRBV10-2
size: NA
D: NA
CDR3: CASSDAGHSNQPQHF

V: TRBV28
size: many
D: NA
CDR3: CASGLGVLSNQPQHF

V: TRBV11-2
size: few
D: TRBD2
CDR3: CASSLGPSGRMYEQYF

V: TRBV7-9
size: many
D: TRBD2
CDR3: CASSWEGTGELFF

V: TRBV6-2/TRBV6-3
size: NA
D: TRBD2
CDR3: CASSSSTSGSETQYF

V: TRBV11-2
size: many
D: TRBD1
CDR3: CASSERQGGTEAFF

V: TRBV29-1
size: NA
D: NA
CDR3: CSVARPGQPYEQYF

V: TRBV12-3/TRBV12-4
size: many
D: TRBD1
CDR3: CASRTRTGGDTEAFF

V: TRBV30
size: many
D: TRBD1
CDR3: CAWRTGQGIYEQYF

V: TRBV5-1
size: many
D: NA
CDR3: CASSLETDPYGYTF

V: TRBV12-3/TRBV12-4
size: NA
D: TRBD1
CDR3: CASSPRTGWRGYTF

V: TRBV19
size: NA
D: NA
CDR3: CASSITPNTEAFF

V: TRBV12-3/TRBV12-4
size: few
D: NA
CDR3: CASSFVVQETQYF

V: TRBV12-3/TRBV12-4
size: NA
D: TRBD1
CDR3: CASSFGQGAHEQYF

V: TRBV11-2
size: many
D: TRBD1
CDR3: CASSHDREGYTF

V: TRBV6-5
size: many
D: NA
CDR3: CASSYDGKRNYGYTF

V: TRBV20-1
size: many
D: NA
CDR3: CSARTQGSNQPQHF

V: TRBV7-2
size: many
D: NA
CDR3: CASSLGTTLTGELFF